These 24 T cell receptor beta chains came from one sample sequenced in a study of blood T cell repertoires in COVID-19. Profiling relied on immunoSEQ multiplex PCR, and the TCRdb table lists in-frame clones only, not all of them. Of about 250,000 clones listed, 80% to 85% are singletons. Material for sequencing was PBMCs or T cells enriched from blood (not recorded which). These receptors were collected from a man between 50 and 59 years old who had recovered from COVID-19.

This clone has more than one count but fewer than ten. This chain uses TRBV18 with TRBJ2-2; weak D call: TRBD2 (6 bases). Germline V CDR1 and CDR2: KGHSH, LQKENI. CDR3 length: 18 amino acids. V was shortened by 4 bases and J by 0 bases, with 18 bases between the two germline ends. In DNA, the CDR3 is TGTGCCAGCTCACGTTTTACGATAGCGGACACGAACACCGGGGAGCTGTTTTTT. Encoded protein: CASSRFTIADTNTGELFF.

CDR3 sequence (DNA): TGTGCCAGTAGTAATCGGGACAGGCTGGGGTCCTACGAGCAGTACTTC. This codes for CASSNRDRLGSYEQYF. The chain is built from TRBV19 and TRBJ2-7; 8 bases are shared with TRBD1. Germline CDR1 is LNHDA and CDR2 is SQIVND (reference sequence). The CDR3 length is 16 residues. The J segment lost 1 base and the V segment lost 4 bases, leaving 9 bases of the junction unmatched.

CDR3 sequence (DNA): TGTGCCAGCAGCCTCCGGGGGGGGGAAAAACTGTTTTTT. This encodes CASSLRGGEKLFF. The rearrangement uses TRBV7-2 and TRBJ1-4, with D possibly being TRBD1 (5 bases). Germline CDR1 is SGHTA and CDR2 is FQGNSA. The CDR3 is 13 residues long. V shed 5 bases and J shed 8 bases, with 12 bases lying between them.

J is TRBJ2-5 and V is TRBV18; maybe TRBD2 (6 bases). V lost 2 bases to trimming and J lost 1 base, with 11 bases between them. This CDR3 comprises 15 residues. Germline V lookup: CDR1 KGHSH, CDR2 LQKENI. The CDR3 sequence: CASSPRPSAQETQYF. CDR3 coding DNA: TGTGCCAGCTCACCAAGGCCTAGCGCCCAAGAGACCCAGTACTTC. The variable domain in full, with the rest retrieved from reference TRBV18 and TRBJ2-5, is NAGVMQNPRHLVRRRGQEARLRCSPMKGHSHVYWYRQLPEEGLKFMVYLQKENIIDESGMPKERFSAEFPKEGPSILRIQQVVRGDSAAYFCASSPRPSAQETQYFGPGTRLLVL.

This clone came up many times. This sequence joins TRBV21-1 and TRBJ1-5; TRBD1, the table's D call, was not compared with the DNA. TRBV21-1 is labeled a pseudogene. CDR3 length: 16 amino acids. The CDR3 DNA reads TGTGCCACCCTTTTCCCCTACAGGGTTAGCAATCAGCCCCAGCATTTT. Translating gives CATLFPYRVSNQPQHF.

V usage is TRBV6-1 and J usage is TRBJ1-2; D may be TRBD1 (5 bases). Germline values: CDR1 MNHNS, CDR2 SASEGT. The CDR3 is made up of 15 amino acids. Trimming removed 1 base from V and 6 bases from J, with 15 bases in between. This CDR3 reads CASSEGGGTGNGYTF. The CDR3 DNA sequence: TGTGCCAGCAGTGAAGGTGGAGGGACGGGTAATGGCTACACCTTC.

Of note for this clone: This CDR3 is also generated by other DNA sequences in the sample. The chain combines TRBV5-1 with TRBJ2-2; D is possibly TRBD1 (5 bases). CDR3 length: 15 amino acids. V lost 0 bases and J lost 0, with 6 bases in between. The V gene's germline CDR1 is SGHRS and CDR2 YFSETQ. The CDR3 here is CASSLGGANTGELFF. CDR3 nucleotide sequence: TGCGCCAGCAGCTTGGGGGGCGCGAACACCGGGGAGCTGTTTTTT.

The chain joins TRBV6-5 to TRBJ1-1; no clear D. The CDR3 extends over 13 amino acids. The V end was cut by 3 bases, the J end by 2 bases, with 7 bases between. Germline-derived CDR1 and CDR2 are MNHEY and SVGAGI. The CDR3 bases are TGTGCCAGCAGTTATGAGGTTAACACTGAAGCTTTCTTT. It yields the protein CASSYEVNTEAFF.

This chain connects TRBV12-3 or TRBV12-4 to TRBJ2-1; possible D gene TRBD1, 7 bases. Trimming left V 5 bases short and J 8 bases short, with 13 bases between. This CDR3 has 13 residues. The CDR3 is CASSRTGEDEQFF. The CDR3 DNA is TGTGCCAGCAGTCGCACAGGGGAGGATGAGCAGTTCTTC.

This chain links TRBV10-3 with TRBJ2-7, with 10 bases that match TRBD2. The V gene's germline CDR1 is ENHRY and CDR2 SYGVKD. The ends lost 5 bases at V and 6 bases at J; junction bases unmatched: 7. CDR3 size: 14 residues. The CDR3 DNA sequence: TGTGCCATCAGTCCAGCGGGAGGGTCGGGCGAGCAGTACTTC. Translating it yields CAISPAGGSGEQYF.

This chain links TRBV19 with TRBJ1-6; the match to TRBD1 covers 9 bases. This CDR3 has 15 residues. Germline lookup yields CDR1 LNHDA and CDR2 SQIVND (reference sequence). The V segment lost 5 bases and the J segment 7 bases; nucleotides outside the gene matches: 6. CDR3 amino acids: CASSGGQGDNSPLHF. DNA for the CDR3: TGTGCCAGTAGTGGGGGACAGGGAGACAATTCACCCCTCCACTTT.

The V call is TRBV4-3, the J call TRBJ1-5, with D possibly being TRBD1 (6 bases). From germline, CDR1 is LGHNA and CDR2 YSLEER. The CDR3 sequence is 16 residues long. V was trimmed by 0 bases and J by 4 bases, leaving 13 bases between them. CDR3 nucleotide sequence: TGCGCCAGCAGCCAAGAGTGGACAGCGCGAAATCAGCCCCAGCATTTT. It encodes CASSQEWTARNQPQHF.

The chain couples TRBV6-5 to TRBJ2-3; tentatively, D is TRBD1 (6 bases). The CDR3 is 15 amino acids. Germline CDR1 and CDR2: MNHEY and SVGAGI. V was clipped by 4 bases and J by 3 bases, with 14 bases between them. The CDR3 DNA reads as TGTGCCAGCAGTTTTGCGCTAGGACAGACAGATACGCAGTATTTT. Amino acid sequence: CASSFALGQTDTQYF.

This chain connects TRBV9 to TRBJ2-2; D possibly corresponds to TRBD2 (6 bases). Trimming pared 2 bases from V and 1 base from J, leaving 12 bases between. The germline gives CDR1 SGDLS, CDR2 YYNGEE. This CDR3 has 16 amino acids. The CDR3 reads CASSVRAGENTGELFF. DNA of the CDR3: TGTGCCAGCAGCGTGCGAGCGGGTGAGAACACCGGGGAGCTGTTTTTT.

V gene TRBV19 combines with J gene TRBJ1-4; 7 positions agree with TRBD1. V shed 6 bases and J 3 bases; nucleotides not matched to a gene: 7. CDR3 size: 15 residues. Germline V gene lookup returns CDR1 LNHDA and CDR2 SQIVND (reference sequence). This chain's CDR3 is CASRTGPTANEKLFF. CDR3 in DNA: TGTGCCAGTAGGACAGGGCCTACGGCTAATGAAAAACTGTTTTTT.

This clone came up once. The chain couples TRBV6-2 or TRBV6-3 to TRBJ1-2, with a weak D call TRBD1 (6 bases). V was cut by 1 base and J by 8 bases, with 8 bases left in between. The germline CDR1 and CDR2 sequences are MNHEY and SVGEGT. The length of the CDR3 is 12 residues. CDR3 sequence (DNA): TGTGCCAGCAGTTACTACAGGGACGGCTACACCTTC. Translation: CASSYYRDGYTF.

The gene calls are TRBV2 and TRBJ2-7; 9 bases align to TRBD1. The CDR3 has 14 residues. V shed 7 bases, J shed 0 bases, and the junction held 4 bases outside the gene matches. Germline V gene lookup returns CDR1 SNHLY and CDR2 FYNNEI. For the CDR3, the DNA is TGTGCCAGCAAGGAACAGGGGGCCTCCTACGAGCAGTACTTC. The encoded protein is CASKEQGASYEQYF.

The count of this clone is one. The chain is built from TRBV18 and TRBJ2-7, with 7 bases fitting TRBD2. V was clipped by 2 bases and J by 4 bases; unmatched bases: 8. Germline CDR1 is KGHSH and CDR2 is LQKENI. There are 15 residues in the CDR3. Here the CDR3 DNA reads TGTGCCAGCTCACCAGCTAGCGGCAGAGGGTACGAGCAGTACTTC. Residues: CASSPASGRGYEQYF.

The rearrangement uses TRBV4-1 and TRBJ1-1; 12 nucleotides match TRBD1. The ends lost 5 bases at V and 7 bases at J; junction bases unmatched: 5. CDR1 is MGHRA and CDR2 is YSYEKL in the germline V gene. The CDR3 contains 14 residues. DNA of the CDR3: TGCGCCAGCAGCAAGGGACAGGGGGCGTTTGAAGCTTTCTTT. Translation gives CASSKGQGAFEAFF.

The rearrangement joins TRBV9 to TRBJ1-3, with D unclear. V dropped 4 bases and J dropped 1 base, with 6 bases sitting between them. CDR1 SGDLS and CDR2 YYNGEE come from the germline V gene. The CDR3 totals 13 residues. This chain's CDR3 is CASSPQSGNTIYF. In DNA, the CDR3 is TGTGCCAGCAGCCCACAATCTGGAAACACCATATATTTT.

This sequence joins TRBV6-1 and TRBJ1-4; 7 nucleotides match TRBD1. CDR1 MNHNS and CDR2 SASEGT come from the germline V gene. V gave up 1 base and J gave up 8 bases; unmatched junction bases: 13. The CDR3 covers 17 residues. CDR3 in amino acids: CASSEGTGQRLYEKLFF. CDR3 bases: TGTGCCAGCAGTGAAGGGACAGGCCAACGATTGTACGAAAAACTGTTTTTT.

This sequence joins TRBV25-1 and TRBJ2-1; D possibly corresponds to TRBD1 (5 bases). The CDR3 runs 15 residues. The germline V gene encodes CDR1 MGHDK and CDR2 SYGVNS. Trimming stripped 2 bases from V and 5 bases from J, with 13 bases between. The CDR3 is CASSEIAGWDNEQFF. The CDR3 nucleotides read TGTGCCAGCAGTGAAATAGCAGGGTGGGACAATGAGCAGTTCTTC.

The DNA for the CDR3 is TGTGCCAGCAGGGACACAACTAATGAAAAACTGTTTTTT. It is translated as CASRDTTNEKLFF. The chain combines TRBV19 with TRBJ1-4, with D possibly being TRBD1 (6 bases). V lost 9 bases and J lost 0, with 8 bases in between. The germline gives CDR1 LNHDA, CDR2 SQIVND (reference sequence). The CDR3 is 13 residues long.

The chain recombines TRBV19 with TRBJ1-5; D gene uncertain. This CDR3 contains 13 residues. Per the germline V gene, CDR1 is LNHDA and CDR2 is SQIVND (reference sequence). V gave up 5 bases and J gave up 7 bases, with 12 bases separating them. In DNA, the CDR3 is TGTGCCAGTAGTGAGGGAGGTGGGCAGCCCCAGCATTTT. Translated, it gives CASSEGGGQPQHF.